Listed below are T cell receptor beta chains from one sample, sequenced in a study of T cell repertoires in aging, cancer and after chemotherapy. From the multiplex PCR reads, TCRdb called clonotypes with MiXCR, one entry per CDR3 protein. The data contain around 9,300 distinct CDR3 sequences, 23% of them singletons. Material: blood. The receptors stem from a human donor with a blood cancer. The donor label of this sample is uncertain. Each CDR3 is given with its conserved first and last residue. Expanded clones are given a class, and other clones once, few, many or no size at all.

medium-sized,TRBV29-1,TRBJ2-2,CSVDRRDTGELFF
few,TRBV5-1,TRBJ2-5,CASNSIGQGEETQYF
.,TRBV12-3/TRBV12-4,TRBJ2-4,CASSFRRGQGFMDIQYF
medium-sized,TRBV29-1,TRBJ2-7,CSVSGNYEQYF
many,TRBV30,TRBJ1-6,CASRGQGPSSYNSPLHF
medium-sized,TRBV30,TRBJ1-3,CAWHRSSSGNTIYF
few,TRBV7-6,TRBJ2-2,CARGVTGELFF
.,TRBV5-1,TRBJ2-7,CASSLVFEHEQYF
medium-sized,TRBV6-5,TRBJ1-2,CASSYFGTGPSNYGYTF
many,TRBV10-3,TRBJ2-5,CAISEWVQGTAGGETQYF
.,TRBV20-1,TRBJ2-7,CSATKTLILGEQYF